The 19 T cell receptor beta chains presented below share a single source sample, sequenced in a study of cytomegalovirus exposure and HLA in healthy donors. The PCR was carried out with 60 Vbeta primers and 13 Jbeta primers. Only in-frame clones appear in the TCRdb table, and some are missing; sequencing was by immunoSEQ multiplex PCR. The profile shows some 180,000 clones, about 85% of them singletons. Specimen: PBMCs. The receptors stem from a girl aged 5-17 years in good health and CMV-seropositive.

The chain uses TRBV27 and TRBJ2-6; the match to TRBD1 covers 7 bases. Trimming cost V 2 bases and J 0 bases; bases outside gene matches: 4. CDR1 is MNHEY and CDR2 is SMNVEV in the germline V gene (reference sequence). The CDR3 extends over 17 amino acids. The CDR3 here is CASSLDRASSGANVLTF. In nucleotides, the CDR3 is TGTGCCAGCAGTTTAGACAGGGCCAGCTCTGGGGCCAACGTCCTGACTTTC.

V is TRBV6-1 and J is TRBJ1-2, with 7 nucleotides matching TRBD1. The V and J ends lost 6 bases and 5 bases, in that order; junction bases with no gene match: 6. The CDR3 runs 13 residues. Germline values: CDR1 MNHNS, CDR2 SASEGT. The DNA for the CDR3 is TGTGCCAGCAGGGAGGGACAGTCATATGGCTACACCTTC. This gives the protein CASREGQSYGYTF.

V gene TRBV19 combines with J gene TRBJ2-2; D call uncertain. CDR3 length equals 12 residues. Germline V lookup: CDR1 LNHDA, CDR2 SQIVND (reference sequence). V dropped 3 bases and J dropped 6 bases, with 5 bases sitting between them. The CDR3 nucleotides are TGTGCCAGTAGTATCGGGTCCGGGGAGCTGTTTTTT. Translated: CASSIGSGELFF.

The CDR3 DNA reads TGTGCCAGTAGTATAGGGACAGGGTTGCCAGATACGCAGTATTTT. This gives the protein CASSIGTGLPDTQYF. The chain has TRBV19 and TRBJ2-3; 8 nucleotides line up with TRBD1. Trimming took 1 base from V and 4 from J; bases not matched to a gene: 4. The CDR3 totals 15 residues. Germline V CDR1 and CDR2: LNHDA, SQIVND (reference sequence).

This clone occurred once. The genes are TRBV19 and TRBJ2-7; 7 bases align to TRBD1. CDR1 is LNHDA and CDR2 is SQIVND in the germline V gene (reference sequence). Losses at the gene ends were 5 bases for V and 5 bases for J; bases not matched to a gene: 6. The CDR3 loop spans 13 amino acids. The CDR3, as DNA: TGTGCCAGTAGTCAAGGGGGCAGAGACGAGCAGTACTTC. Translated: CASSQGGRDEQYF.

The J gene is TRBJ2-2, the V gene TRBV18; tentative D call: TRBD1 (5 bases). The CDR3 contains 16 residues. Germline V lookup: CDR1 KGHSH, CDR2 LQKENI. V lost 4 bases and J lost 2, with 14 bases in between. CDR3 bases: TGTGCCAGCTCACTTCGACAGAGTTTCAACACCGGGGAGCTGTTTTTT. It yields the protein CASSLRQSFNTGELFF.

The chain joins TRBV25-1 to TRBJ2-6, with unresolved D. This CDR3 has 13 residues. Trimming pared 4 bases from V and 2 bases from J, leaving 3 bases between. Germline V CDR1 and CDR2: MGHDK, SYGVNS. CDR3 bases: TGTGCCAGCAGTGTCGCTGGGGCCAACGTCCTGACTTTC. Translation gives CASSVAGANVLTF.

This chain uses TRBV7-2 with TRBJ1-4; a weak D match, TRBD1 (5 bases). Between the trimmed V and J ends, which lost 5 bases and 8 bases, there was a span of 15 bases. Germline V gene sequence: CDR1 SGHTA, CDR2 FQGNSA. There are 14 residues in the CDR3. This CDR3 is CASSPQAGVEKLFF. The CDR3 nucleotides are TGTGCCAGCAGCCCACAGGCGGGAGTAGAAAAACTGTTTTTT.

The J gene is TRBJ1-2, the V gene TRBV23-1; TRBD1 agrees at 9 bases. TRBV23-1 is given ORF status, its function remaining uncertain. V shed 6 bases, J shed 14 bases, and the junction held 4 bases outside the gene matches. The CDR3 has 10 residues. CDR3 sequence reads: CASRKDRGTF. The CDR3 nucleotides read TGCGCCAGCAGGAAGGACAGGGGAACCTTC.

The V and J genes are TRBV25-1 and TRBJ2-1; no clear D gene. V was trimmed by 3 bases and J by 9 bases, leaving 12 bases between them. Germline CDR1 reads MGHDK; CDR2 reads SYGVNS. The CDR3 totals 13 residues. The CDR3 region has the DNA TGTGCCAGCAGTGACCCTTTCTCTGTTGAGCAGTTCTTC. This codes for CASSDPFSVEQFF.

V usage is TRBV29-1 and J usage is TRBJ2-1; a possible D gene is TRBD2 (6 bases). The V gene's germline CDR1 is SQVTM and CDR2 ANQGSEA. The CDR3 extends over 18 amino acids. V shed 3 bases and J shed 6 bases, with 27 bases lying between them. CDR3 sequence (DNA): TGCAGCGTTGATGTGGTCGGGCAGGGCGGGAAGAGGGTCAATGAGCAGTTCTTC. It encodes CSVDVVGQGGKRVNEQFF.

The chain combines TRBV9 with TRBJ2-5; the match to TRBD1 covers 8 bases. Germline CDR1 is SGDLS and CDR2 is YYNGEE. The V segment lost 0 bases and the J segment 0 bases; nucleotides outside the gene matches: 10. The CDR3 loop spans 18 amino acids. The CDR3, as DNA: TGTGCCAGCAGCGTAGGAACGAGGACAGGGTCGTACCAAGAGACCCAGTACTTC. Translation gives CASSVGTRTGSYQETQYF.

In DNA, the CDR3 is TGTGCCAGCAGCGGACAGGGACTCAATCAGCCCCAGCATTTT. It yields the protein CASSGQGLNQPQHF. J is TRBJ1-5 and V is TRBV9; 7 bases align to TRBD1. The CDR3 consists of 14 residues. Germline CDR1 SGDLS, CDR2 YYNGEE. The junction had 3 bases not matched to a gene; V was cut back by 3 bases and J by 3 bases. The full variable domain, its missing parts supplied by reference TRBV9 and TRBJ1-5, is DSGVTQTPKHLITATGQRVTLRCSPRSGDLSVYWYQQSLDQGLQFLIQYYNGEERAKGNILERFSAQQFPDLHSELNLSSLELGDSALYFCASSGQGLNQPQHFGDGTRLSIL.

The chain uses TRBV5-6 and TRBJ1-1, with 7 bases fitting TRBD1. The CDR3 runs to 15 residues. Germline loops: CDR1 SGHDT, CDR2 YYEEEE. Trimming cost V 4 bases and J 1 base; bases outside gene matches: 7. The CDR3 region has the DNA TGTGCCAGCAGCACCACAGGGGCTACGAACACTGAAGCTTTCTTT. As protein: CASSTTGATNTEAFF. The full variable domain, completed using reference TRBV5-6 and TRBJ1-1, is DAGVTQSPTHLIKTRGQQVTLRCSPKSGHDTVSWYQQALGQGPQFIFQYYEEEERQRGNFPDRFSGHQFPNYSSELNVNALLLGDSALYLCASSTTGATNTEAFFGQGTRLTVV.

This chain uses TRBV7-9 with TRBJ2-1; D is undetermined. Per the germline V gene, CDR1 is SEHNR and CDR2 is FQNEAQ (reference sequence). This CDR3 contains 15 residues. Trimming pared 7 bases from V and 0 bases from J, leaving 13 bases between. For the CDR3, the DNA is TGTGCCAGCACCACGTTAGGCGGCTCCTACAATGAGCAGTTCTTC. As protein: CASTTLGGSYNEQFF.

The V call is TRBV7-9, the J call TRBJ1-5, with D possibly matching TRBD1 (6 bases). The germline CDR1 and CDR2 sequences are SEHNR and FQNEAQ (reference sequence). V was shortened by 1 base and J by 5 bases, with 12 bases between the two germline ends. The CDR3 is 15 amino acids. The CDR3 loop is CASSLVAPGDQPQHF. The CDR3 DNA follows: TGTGCCAGCAGCTTAGTGGCGCCAGGGGATCAGCCCCAGCATTTT.

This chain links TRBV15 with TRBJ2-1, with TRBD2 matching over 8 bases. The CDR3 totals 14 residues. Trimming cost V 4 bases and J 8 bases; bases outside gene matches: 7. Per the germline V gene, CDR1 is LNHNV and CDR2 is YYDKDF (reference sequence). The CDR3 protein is CATSTASGSYEQFF. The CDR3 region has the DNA TGTGCCACCAGCACTGCCAGCGGGAGTTATGAGCAGTTCTTC.

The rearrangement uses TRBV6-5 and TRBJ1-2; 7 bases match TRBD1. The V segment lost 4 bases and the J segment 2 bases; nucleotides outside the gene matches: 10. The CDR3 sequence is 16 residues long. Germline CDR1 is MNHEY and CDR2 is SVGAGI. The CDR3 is CASSSWGTGENYGYTF. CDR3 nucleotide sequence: TGTGCCAGCAGTTCATGGGGTACAGGGGAGAACTATGGCTACACCTTC.

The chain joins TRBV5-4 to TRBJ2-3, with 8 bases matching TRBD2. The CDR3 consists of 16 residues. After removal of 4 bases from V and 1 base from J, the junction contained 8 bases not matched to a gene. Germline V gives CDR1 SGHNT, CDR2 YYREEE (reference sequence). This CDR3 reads CASSGRLLAGTDTQYF. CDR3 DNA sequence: TGTGCCAGCAGCGGGCGATTACTAGCGGGCACAGATACGCAGTATTTT. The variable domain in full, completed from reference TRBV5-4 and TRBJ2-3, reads ETGVTQSPTHLIKTRGQQVTLRCSSQSGHNTVSWYQQALGQGPQFIFQYYREEENGRGNFPPRFSGLQFPNYSSELNVNALELDDSALYLCASSGRLLAGTDTQYFGPGTRLTVL.